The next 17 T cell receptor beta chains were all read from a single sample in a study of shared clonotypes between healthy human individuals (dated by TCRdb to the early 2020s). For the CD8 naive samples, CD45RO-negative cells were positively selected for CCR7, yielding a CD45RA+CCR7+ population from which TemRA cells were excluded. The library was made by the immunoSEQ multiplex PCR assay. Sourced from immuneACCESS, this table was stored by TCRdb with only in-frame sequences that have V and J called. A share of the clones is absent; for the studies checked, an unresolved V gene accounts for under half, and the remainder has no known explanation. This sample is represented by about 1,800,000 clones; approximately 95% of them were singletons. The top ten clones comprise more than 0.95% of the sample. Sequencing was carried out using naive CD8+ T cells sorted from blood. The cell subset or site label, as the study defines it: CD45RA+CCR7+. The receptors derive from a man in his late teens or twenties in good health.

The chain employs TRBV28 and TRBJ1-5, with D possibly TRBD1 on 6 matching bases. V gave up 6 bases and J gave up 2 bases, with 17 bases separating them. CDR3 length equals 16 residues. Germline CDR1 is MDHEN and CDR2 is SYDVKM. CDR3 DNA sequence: TGTGCCAGCAGCCGACTCCAGACAGGCGGCAATCAGCCCCAGCATTTT. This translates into CASSRLQTGGNQPQHF. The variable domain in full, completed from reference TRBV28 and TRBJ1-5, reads DVKVTQSSRYLVKRTGEKVFLECVQDMDHENMFWYRQDPGLGLRLIYFSYDVKMKEKGDIPEGYSVSREKKERFSLILESASTNQTSMYLCASSRLQTGGNQPQHFGDGTRLSIL.

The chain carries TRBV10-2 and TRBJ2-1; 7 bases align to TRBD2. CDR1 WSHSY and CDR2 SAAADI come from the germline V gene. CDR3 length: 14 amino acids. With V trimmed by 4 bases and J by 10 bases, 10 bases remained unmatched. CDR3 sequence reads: CASSALAAVGEQFF. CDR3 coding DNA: TGCGCCAGCAGTGCTCTAGCGGCTGTCGGGGAGCAGTTCTTC.

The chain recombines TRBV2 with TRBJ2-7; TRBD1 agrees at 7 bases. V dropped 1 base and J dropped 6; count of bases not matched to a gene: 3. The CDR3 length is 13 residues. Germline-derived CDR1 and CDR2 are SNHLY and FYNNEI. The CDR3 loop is CASSEGQGTEQYF. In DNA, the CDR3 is TGTGCCAGCAGTGAAGGACAGGGCACCGAGCAGTACTTC.

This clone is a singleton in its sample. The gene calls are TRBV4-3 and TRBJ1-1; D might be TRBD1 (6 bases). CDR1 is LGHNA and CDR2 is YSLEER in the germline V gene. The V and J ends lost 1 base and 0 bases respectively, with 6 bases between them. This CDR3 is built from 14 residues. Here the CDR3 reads CASSQGTVNTEAFF. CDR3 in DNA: TGCGCCAGCAGCCAAGGGACAGTGAACACTGAAGCTTTCTTT.

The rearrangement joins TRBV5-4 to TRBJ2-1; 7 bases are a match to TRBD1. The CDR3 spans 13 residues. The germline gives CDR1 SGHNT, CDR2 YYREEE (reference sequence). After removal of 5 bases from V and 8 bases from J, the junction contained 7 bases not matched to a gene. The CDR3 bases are TGTGCCAGCAGGCACGGACAGGCACATGAGCAGTTCTTC. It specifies CASRHGQAHEQFF.

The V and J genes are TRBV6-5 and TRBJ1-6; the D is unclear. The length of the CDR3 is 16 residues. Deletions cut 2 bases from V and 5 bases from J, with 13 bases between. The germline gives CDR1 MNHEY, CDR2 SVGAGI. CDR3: CASSYVEAAHNSPLHF. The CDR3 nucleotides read TGTGCCAGCAGTTACGTAGAGGCGGCTCATAATTCACCCCTCCACTTT.

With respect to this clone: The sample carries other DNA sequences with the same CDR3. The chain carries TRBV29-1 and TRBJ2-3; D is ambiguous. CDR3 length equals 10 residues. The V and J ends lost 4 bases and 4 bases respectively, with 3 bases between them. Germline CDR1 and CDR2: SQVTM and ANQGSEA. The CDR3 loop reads CSVVADTQYF. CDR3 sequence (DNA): TGCAGCGTTGTTGCAGATACGCAGTATTTT.

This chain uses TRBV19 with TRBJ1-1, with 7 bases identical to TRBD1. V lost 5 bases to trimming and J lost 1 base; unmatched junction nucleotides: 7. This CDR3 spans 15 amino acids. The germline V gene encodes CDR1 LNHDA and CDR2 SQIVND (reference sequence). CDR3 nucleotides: TGTGCCAGTAGTCTGAGGGGGCAGAGGAACACTGAAGCTTTCTTT. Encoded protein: CASSLRGQRNTEAFF.

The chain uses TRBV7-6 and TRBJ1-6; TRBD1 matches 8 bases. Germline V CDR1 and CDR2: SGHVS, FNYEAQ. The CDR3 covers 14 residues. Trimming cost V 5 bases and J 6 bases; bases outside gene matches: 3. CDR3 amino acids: CASSIDRGNSPLHF. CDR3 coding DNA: TGTGCCAGCAGCATCGACAGGGGTAATTCACCCCTCCACTTT.

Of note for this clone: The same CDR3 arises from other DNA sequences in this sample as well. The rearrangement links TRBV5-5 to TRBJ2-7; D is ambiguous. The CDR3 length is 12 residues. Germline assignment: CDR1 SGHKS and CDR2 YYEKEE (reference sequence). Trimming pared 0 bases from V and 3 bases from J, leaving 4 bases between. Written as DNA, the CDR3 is TGTGCCAGCAGCTTGGGAGTCTACGAGCAGTACTTC. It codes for CASSLGVYEQYF.

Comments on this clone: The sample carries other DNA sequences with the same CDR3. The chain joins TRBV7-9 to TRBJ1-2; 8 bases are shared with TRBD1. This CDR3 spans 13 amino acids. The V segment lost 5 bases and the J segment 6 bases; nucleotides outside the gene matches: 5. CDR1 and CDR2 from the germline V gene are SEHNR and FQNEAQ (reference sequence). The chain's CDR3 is CASSPGQGDGYTF. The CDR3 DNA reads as TGTGCCAGCAGCCCAGGACAGGGTGATGGCTACACCTTC.

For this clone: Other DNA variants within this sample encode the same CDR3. The CDR3 region has the DNA TGTGCCATCAGTGAGGCAGGGGCTGGAGAGACCCAGTACTTC. Translated: CAISEAGAGETQYF. The chain employs TRBV10-3 and TRBJ2-5, with D possibly being TRBD1 (6 bases). V was clipped by 2 bases and J by 4 bases, with 11 bases between them. From germline, CDR1 is ENHRY and CDR2 SYGVKD. The CDR3 has 14 residues.

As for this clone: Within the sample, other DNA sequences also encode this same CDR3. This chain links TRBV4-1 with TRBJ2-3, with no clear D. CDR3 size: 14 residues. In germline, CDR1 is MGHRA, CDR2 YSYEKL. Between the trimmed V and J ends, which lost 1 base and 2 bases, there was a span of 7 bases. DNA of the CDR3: TGCGCCAGCAGCCAAGGATCCAACACAGATACGCAGTATTTT. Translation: CASSQGSNTDTQYF.

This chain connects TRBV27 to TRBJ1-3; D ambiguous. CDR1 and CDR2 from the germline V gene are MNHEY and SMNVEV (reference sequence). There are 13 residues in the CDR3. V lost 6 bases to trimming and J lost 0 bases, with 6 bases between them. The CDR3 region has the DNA TGTGCCAGCAGGGGGTACTCTGGAAACACCATATATTTT. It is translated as CASRGYSGNTIYF.

In DNA form, the CDR3 reads TGTGCCATCAGTGAAGGGGAGGGATGGGAGCAGTACTTC. Encoded protein: CAISEGEGWEQYF. The rearrangement uses TRBV10-3 and TRBJ2-7; 7 nucleotides match TRBD2. This CDR3 comprises 13 residues. Germline V CDR1 and CDR2: ENHRY, SYGVKD. Trimming removed 3 bases from V and 7 bases from J; junction bases left unmatched: 6.

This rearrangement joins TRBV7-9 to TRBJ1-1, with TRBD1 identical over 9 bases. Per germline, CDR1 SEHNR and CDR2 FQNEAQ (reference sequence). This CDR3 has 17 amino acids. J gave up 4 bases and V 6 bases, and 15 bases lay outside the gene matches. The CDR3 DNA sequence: TGTGCCAGCAGTCCTAGTCCCGGGACAGGGTTGAGCACTGAAGCTTTCTTT. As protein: CASSPSPGTGLSTEAFF. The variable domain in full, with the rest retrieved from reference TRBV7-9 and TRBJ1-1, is DTGVSQNPRHKITKRGQNVTFRCDPISEHNRLYWYRQTLGQGPEFLTYFQNEAQLEKSRLLSDRFSAERPKGSFSTLEIQRTEQGDSAMYLCASSPSPGTGLSTEAFFGQGTRLTVV.

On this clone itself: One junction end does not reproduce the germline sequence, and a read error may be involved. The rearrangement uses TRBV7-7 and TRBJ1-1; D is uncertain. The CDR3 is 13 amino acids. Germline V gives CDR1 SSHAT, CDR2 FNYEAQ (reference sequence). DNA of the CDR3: TGTGCTAGCAGCGAGGACTCTCGGACTGAAGCTTTCTTT. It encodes CASSEDSRTEAFF.